This entry is about one T cell receptor (beta chain). Its antigen is undetermined. Other DNA sequences in this specimen translate into the identical CDR3. The study separated CD4+ cells into CD45RA+ naive and CD45RA-negative memory subsets. V was trimmed by 5 bases and J by 0 bases, leaving 6 bases between them. The CDR3 spans 12 residues. Germline values: CDR1 GTSNPN, CDR2 SVGIG (reference sequence). This specimen comes from a study of shared clonotypes between healthy human individuals. Broader study findings: Across several donors, naive CD4 shared around 5.1%, naive CD8 around 3.8%, memory CD4 roughly 2.4%, memory CD8 0.4%.

The assay was immunoSEQ multiplex PCR, and TCRdb's table has in-frame clones only and misses some. The data show some 2,500,000 clones, under 95% seen once. This clonotype was obtained from a man in his late teens or twenties in good health. Some clones in this sample may be carry-over from other donors' samples. This chain joins TRBV30 and TRBJ2-3; D uncertain. The sample taken for sequencing was naive CD4+ T cells from PBMCs. Subset of the sample: CD45RA+ positively selected. CDR3 amino acids: CAWSPSTDTQYF. The DNA for the CDR3 is TGTGCCTGGTCGCCTAGCACAGATACGCAGTATTTT.